The 28 T cell receptor beta chains below come from one sample, sequenced in a study of shared clonotypes between healthy human individuals. Data came from immunoSEQ multiplex PCR; TCRdb stores just in-frame clones and leaves some out. The profile covers about 1.5 million clones, with 98% appearing a single time and about 0.4% taken by the ten largest. Sequenced sample: naive CD4+ T cells sorted from blood. Documented subset: CD45RA+ positively selected. Source of these receptors: a man aged 25-45 years in good health.

The chain is built from TRBV18 and TRBJ2-7; possibly TRBD2 for D (7 bases). The germline V gene encodes CDR1 KGHSH and CDR2 LQKENI. CDR3 length: 17 amino acids. Trimming took off 0 bases at V and 3 bases at J, with 18 bases between the two ends. CDR3 in amino acids: CASSPPQGLGGSYEQYF. DNA of the CDR3: TGTGCCAGCTCACCACCACAGGGTCTTGGCGGGAGCTACGAGCAGTACTTC.

A note on this clone: This sample includes further DNA sequences coding for the same CDR3. The V gene is TRBV5-5, the J gene TRBJ2-3; D unclear. The V end lost 1 base, the J end lost 3 bases, and 3 bases lay between the germline ends. Germline assignment: CDR1 SGHKS and CDR2 YYEKEE (reference sequence). The CDR3 has 12 residues. As DNA, the CDR3 is TGTGCCAGCAGCTTGAGAACAGATACGCAGTATTTT. Translation gives CASSLRTDTQYF.

The V call is TRBV10-3, the J call TRBJ2-7, with a weak D call TRBD2 (7 bases). The CDR3 runs to 16 residues. CDR1 ENHRY and CDR2 SYGVKD come from the germline V gene. V lost 10 bases, J lost 1 base, and 23 bases lay in between. The CDR3, as DNA: TGTGCCACACTCACAAGTGGCGGGGGCCGATCCTACGAGCAGTACTTC. It translates to CATLTSGGGRSYEQYF.

The chain uses TRBV18 and TRBJ2-1, with D possibly called TRBD1 or TRBD2 (5 bases each). The CDR3 consists of 13 residues. Germline-derived CDR1 and CDR2 are KGHSH and LQKENI. V lost 2 bases and J lost 8, with 10 bases in between. The CDR3 DNA sequence: TGTGCCAGCTCACCAACAAGGGACGATGAGCAGTTCTTC. Protein sequence: CASSPTRDDEQFF.

This clone was seen more than once but under ten times. V usage is TRBV2 and J usage is TRBJ1-2, with a tentative D call TRBD1 (5 bases). Trimming removed 9 bases from V and 3 bases from J, with 14 bases in between. CDR1 SNHLY and CDR2 FYNNEI come from the germline V gene. This CDR3 has 13 residues. This CDR3 is CARRVQADYGYTF. CDR3 coding DNA: TGTGCCAGAAGAGTACAGGCGGACTATGGCTACACCTTC.

The V call is TRBV29-1, the J call TRBJ2-7, with a weak D call TRBD1 (6 bases). The CDR3 is 11 residues long. CDR1 and CDR2 (germline): SQVTM, ANQGSEA. V lost 8 bases, J lost 4 bases, and 12 bases lay in between. CDR3 in DNA: TGCAGCCCTCAACAGGGTTACGAGCAGTACTTC. It specifies CSPQQGYEQYF.

The chain joins TRBV19 to TRBJ2-7, with TRBD1 identical over 9 bases. The length of the CDR3 is 13 residues. Germline lookup yields CDR1 LNHDA and CDR2 SQIVND (reference sequence). V shed 10 bases and J 3 bases; nucleotides not matched to a gene: 7. The CDR3 region is CATSLGQGYEQYF. CDR3 in DNA: TGTGCCACTTCCTTGGGACAGGGCTACGAGCAGTACTTC.

This clone was recorded once. The chain couples TRBV7-2 to TRBJ2-2; D unclear. The V end lost 2 bases, the J end lost 6 bases, and 10 bases lay between the germline ends. This CDR3 has 14 amino acids. Germline loops: CDR1 SGHTA, CDR2 FQGNSA. The CDR3, as DNA: TGTGCCAGCAGCTTATTTATGGGTCCCGGGGAGCTGTTTTTT. Translation gives CASSLFMGPGELFF.

The gene calls are TRBV9 and TRBJ2-1; a possible D gene is TRBD2 (6 bases). Germline values: CDR1 SGDLS, CDR2 YYNGEE. This CDR3 has 17 amino acids. Trimming removed 0 bases from V and 7 bases from J, with 20 bases in between. DNA for the CDR3: TGTGCCAGCAGCGTAGAATCCCACCGGGAGTCAAGGAATGAGCAGTTCTTC. It translates to CASSVESHRESRNEQFF.

This chain connects TRBV7-6 to TRBJ2-1; no firm D call. The length of the CDR3 is 14 residues. Germline CDR1 is SGHVS and CDR2 is FNYEAQ. V lost 2 bases and J 5 bases, leaving 10 bases between the germline ends. The CDR3 loop is CASSLPQKHNEQFF. CDR3 sequence (DNA): TGTGCCAGCAGCTTACCCCAGAAGCACAATGAGCAGTTCTTC.

CDR3 amino acids: CASSPGGREQFF. The CDR3 DNA follows: TGTGCCAGCAGCCCCGGGGGCCGCGAGCAGTTCTTC. V gene TRBV7-3 combines with J gene TRBJ2-1; perhaps D is TRBD1 or TRBD2 (6 bases each). The germline V gene encodes CDR1 SGHTA and CDR2 FQGTGA. This CDR3 spans 12 amino acids. Trimming cost V 5 bases and J 10 bases, with 12 bases left between them.

V is TRBV11-2 and J is TRBJ2-5; D tentatively fits TRBD1 or TRBD2 (5 bases each). CDR1 and CDR2 from the germline V gene are SGHAT and FQNNGV. CDR3 length equals 17 residues. V was clipped by 5 bases and J by 1 base, with 20 bases between them. The CDR3 DNA reads as TGTGCCAGCAGCCCCCGCCGGGGCAACACCTTCCAAGAGACCCAGTACTTC. Protein sequence: CASSPRRGNTFQETQYF.

This chain links TRBV11-2 with TRBJ2-5, with D hard to call. CDR1 and CDR2 (germline): SGHAT, FQNNGV. The V and J ends lost 1 base and 4 bases respectively, with 7 bases between them. The CDR3 is 13 amino acids. The CDR3 region is CASSLAFRETQYF. In DNA, the CDR3 is TGTGCCAGCAGCTTAGCCTTTAGAGAGACCCAGTACTTC. The full variable domain, in which reference TRBV11-2 and TRBJ2-5 provide the parts outside the CDR3, is EAGVAQSPRYKIIEKRQSVAFWCNPISGHATLYWYQQILGQGPKLLIQFQNNGVVDDSQLPKDRFSAERLKGVDSTLKIQPAKLEDSAVYLCASSLAFRETQYFGPGTRLLVL.

The DNA of the CDR3 is TGCGCCAGCAGCCCCGGACGGCGGGCCAACGTCCTGACTTTC. Amino acid sequence: CASSPGRRANVLTF. The chain joins TRBV4-3 to TRBJ2-6; D uncertain. CDR3 size: 14 residues. Deletions cut 4 bases from V and 5 bases from J, with 9 bases between. Germline V gives CDR1 LGHNA, CDR2 YSLEER.

The chain has TRBV15 and TRBJ1-1, with TRBD1 matching 7 bases. V lost 2 bases, J lost 5 bases, and 8 bases stayed unmatched. The CDR3 spans 15 residues. Germline V gene sequence: CDR1 LNHNV, CDR2 YYDKDF (reference sequence). CDR3 protein: CATSRFNRGRTEAFF. The CDR3, as DNA: TGTGCCACCAGCAGATTTAACAGGGGACGGACTGAAGCTTTCTTT.

J is TRBJ2-1 and V is TRBV9, with 8 bases matching TRBD2. CDR3 length: 16 residues. Germline values: CDR1 SGDLS, CDR2 YYNGEE. V lost 4 bases, J lost 3 bases, and 9 bases stayed unmatched. The CDR3 region is CASSITGTSIYNEQFF. CDR3 DNA: TGTGCCAGCAGCATCACCGGGACTAGTATCTACAATGAGCAGTTCTTC.

V gene TRBV10-1 combines with J gene TRBJ2-7, with 7 bases fitting TRBD1. The CDR3 covers 16 residues. Trimming removed 3 bases from V and 1 base from J; junction bases left unmatched: 9. Germline V gene sequence: CDR1 WNHNN, CDR2 SYGVQD (reference sequence). The CDR3 sequence: CASSDSWDRSSYEQYF. The CDR3 nucleotides are TGCGCCAGCAGTGATTCCTGGGACAGATCATCCTACGAGCAGTACTTC.

Details on this clone: Other nucleotide sequences in the sample specify the same CDR3. This rearrangement joins TRBV7-8 to TRBJ1-1; D not resolved. The CDR3 has 14 amino acids. The V end lost 1 base, the J end lost 2 bases, and 8 bases lay between the germline ends. The germline gives CDR1 SGHVS, CDR2 FQNEAQ. The CDR3: CASSLGHLNTEAFF. For the CDR3, the DNA is TGTGCCAGCAGCTTAGGACACCTCAACACTGAAGCTTTCTTT.

The J gene is TRBJ2-5, the V gene TRBV10-3, with 13 bases fitting TRBD2. Looked up from germline, CDR1 is ENHRY and CDR2 is SYGVKD. The trim removed 5 bases at V and 1 base at J, leaving 4 bases unmatched. This CDR3 comprises 16 residues. The CDR3 region is CAISWTSGSTQETQYF. Here the CDR3 DNA reads TGTGCCATCAGTTGGACTAGCGGGAGTACCCAAGAGACCCAGTACTTC.

This clone was seen once. The chain carries TRBV19 and TRBJ2-4, with D unclear. The CDR3 sequence is 14 residues long. Looked up from germline, CDR1 is LNHDA and CDR2 is SQIVND (reference sequence). Trimming pared 1 base from V and 9 bases from J, leaving 13 bases between. This chain's CDR3 is CASSIAQKSAIQYF. The CDR3 DNA is TGTGCCAGTAGTATAGCCCAGAAATCCGCCATTCAGTACTTC.

The chain combines TRBV5-1 with TRBJ2-7; a weak D match, TRBD1 (6 bases). From germline, CDR1 is SGHRS and CDR2 YFSETQ. Trimming removed 5 bases at V and 1 base at J, with 10 bases between. The CDR3 sequence is 13 residues long. Here the CDR3 reads CASRRQESYEQYF. CDR3 DNA: TGCGCCAGCAGAAGACAGGAGTCCTACGAGCAGTACTTC.

The chain couples TRBV18 to TRBJ1-1, with D unclear. Germline assignment: CDR1 KGHSH and CDR2 LQKENI. The CDR3 has 15 residues. Trimming took 2 bases from V and 7 from J, leaving 17 bases between them. CDR3 protein: CASSPTLSFVDEAFF. CDR3 DNA sequence: TGTGCCAGCTCACCAACTCTATCGTTTGTCGATGAAGCTTTCTTT. Full variable domain (outside the CDR3, taken from reference TRBV18 and TRBJ1-1): NAGVMQNPRHLVRRRGQEARLRCSPMKGHSHVYWYRQLPEEGLKFMVYLQKENIIDESGMPKERFSAEFPKEGPSILRIQQVVRGDSAAYFCASSPTLSFVDEAFFGQGTRLTVV.

The rearrangement joins TRBV27 to TRBJ1-2; TRBD1 matches 7 bases. J was trimmed by 2 bases and V by 4 bases; bases with no gene match: 7. Looked up from germline, CDR1 is MNHEY and CDR2 is SMNVEV (reference sequence). The CDR3 consists of 15 residues. CDR3 DNA: TGTGCCAGCAGTTCCCTGGGCAGGGGGAACTATGGCTACACCTTC. Its translation: CASSSLGRGNYGYTF.

The rearrangement links TRBV5-1 to TRBJ1-1, with TRBD1 as a possible D gene (5 bases). The CDR3 runs 17 residues. Germline CDR1 is SGHRS and CDR2 is YFSETQ. Trimming took off 0 bases at V and 3 bases at J, with 18 bases between the two ends. The CDR3 is CASSLVGARDVDTEAFF. CDR3 sequence (DNA): TGCGCCAGCAGCTTGGTAGGGGCGCGGGATGTAGACACTGAAGCTTTCTTT.

The rearrangement links TRBV29-1 to TRBJ2-1; 9 bases line up with TRBD2. V gave up 4 bases and J gave up 6 bases; unmatched junction bases: 7. Germline V gene sequence: CDR1 SQVTM, CDR2 ANQGSEA. CDR3 size: 14 residues. CDR3 sequence (DNA): TGCAGCGTTGTAGCTAGCGGGAAGCCCAATGAGCAGTTCTTC. Translating it yields CSVVASGKPNEQFF.

The chain recombines TRBV18 with TRBJ2-2; possible D gene TRBD2, 6 bases. The V end lost 6 bases, the J end lost 7 bases, and 9 bases lay between the germline ends. Germline assignment: CDR1 KGHSH and CDR2 LQKENI. This CDR3 has 12 amino acids. For the CDR3, the DNA is TGTGCCAGCTCGCGGAGGGGCGGGGAGCTGTTTTTT. This translates into CASSRRGGELFF.

The rearrangement links TRBV27 to TRBJ2-7; D not resolved. Germline CDR1 and CDR2: MNHEY and SMNVEV (reference sequence). The CDR3 has 13 residues. Trimming took off 6 bases at V and 2 bases at J, with 11 bases between the two ends. CDR3 amino acids: CASRNTATYEQYF. In nucleotides, the CDR3 is TGTGCCAGCAGGAACACGGCTACCTACGAGCAGTACTTC.

This chain joins TRBV5-1 and TRBJ2-2; 8 positions match TRBD2. This CDR3 is built from 15 residues. Losses at the gene ends were 2 bases for V and 3 bases for J; bases not matched to a gene: 3. CDR1 and CDR2 from the germline V gene are SGHRS and YFSETQ. The CDR3 is CASSFGLADTGELFF. The CDR3 DNA follows: TGCGCCAGCAGCTTTGGACTAGCTGACACCGGGGAGCTGTTTTTT.